Described below is a single T cell receptor beta chain sequence and its context. Its target is unknown. The data were obtained in a study of T cells in Graves' hyperthyroidism and ophthalmopathy. General study findings and limits: Appearing also in blood were most of the thyroid clonotypes expanded above 0.001.

This CDR3 has 13 amino acids. Trimming removed 5 bases at V and 6 bases at J, with 14 bases between. CDR1 is PRHDT, CDR2 FYEKMQ, per germline (reference sequence). Template material for amplifying TCR beta CDR3 regions consisted of RNA transcripts. The TCR CDR3 was amplified in a first-round RT-PCR using the HTBI primer set. TCRdb processed the multiplex PCR reads anew with MiXCR; each CDR3 protein has one entry. The table records fewer than 300,000 distinct CDR3 sequences, less than 30% of them present only once. The origin of this receptor is a man between 40 and 49 years old with Graves' hyperthyroidism that later progressed to Graves' ophthalmopathy. The specimen sequenced was blood. This chain links TRBV13 with TRBJ2-7; TRBD2 might be the D (5 bases). This chain's CDR3 is CASSQTGFSEQYF. CDR3 coding DNA: TGTGCCAGCAGCCAGACGGGGTTCTCCGAGCAGTACTTC.